The 14 T cell receptor beta chains reported below all come from one sample, sequenced in a study of blood T cell repertoires in COVID-19. Sequenced by immunoSEQ multiplex PCR; TCRdb stores in-frame clones only, minus some. The repertoire has 70,000 to 80,000 clones, about 93% of them found once; the top ten carry 5.8%. The sequenced sample was peripheral blood. These receptors were collected from a human donor in a cohort sampled during active COVID-19.

The chain recombines TRBV13 with TRBJ1-1, with 8 nucleotides matching TRBD1. V shed 5 bases, J shed 7 bases, and the junction held 12 bases outside the gene matches. Germline CDR1 is PRHDT and CDR2 is FYEKMQ (reference sequence). This CDR3 is 15 amino acids long. CDR3 residues: CASSPQGQEGLEAFF. The DNA for the CDR3 is TGTGCCAGCAGCCCCCAGGGACAGGAAGGGCTTGAAGCTTTCTTT.

The rearrangement joins TRBV5-1 to TRBJ2-1; 8 bases are shared with TRBD2. Germline trimming cut 4 bases from V and 2 bases from J; bases unmatched to any gene: 8. The CDR3 length is 16 residues. Per the germline V gene, CDR1 is SGHRS and CDR2 is YFSETQ. CDR3 sequence (DNA): TGCGCCAGCAGCGGGCTAGCGGGTCCTACCTACAATGAGCAGTTCTTC. Translated: CASSGLAGPTYNEQFF.

This sequence joins TRBV2 and TRBJ2-7; TRBD1 aligns across 7 bases. Germline CDR1 SNHLY, CDR2 FYNNEI. The CDR3 consists of 14 residues. The ends lost 4 bases at V and 3 bases at J; junction bases unmatched: 6. The CDR3 region has the DNA TGTGCCAGCAGTGCCTGGGACAGCCTCTACGAGCAGTACTTC. This encodes CASSAWDSLYEQYF.

The J gene is TRBJ2-5, the V gene TRBV5-8, with 10 positions matching TRBD2. Trimming removed 4 bases from V and 5 bases from J; junction bases left unmatched: 17. The CDR3 is 18 residues long. In germline, CDR1 is SGHTS, CDR2 YDEGEE. The CDR3 DNA sequence: TGTGCCAGCAGCGGACTACTAGCGGGGACCTCCAATTCTGAGACCCAGTACTTC. It codes for CASSGLLAGTSNSETQYF.

V gene TRBV10-3 combines with J gene TRBJ1-5, with TRBD1 as a possible D gene (6 bases). The CDR3 contains 18 residues. Deletions cut 2 bases from V and 0 bases from J, with 17 bases between. CDR1 and CDR2 from the germline V gene are ENHRY and SYGVKD. CDR3 region: CAISEGPGQTYSNQPQHF. As DNA, the CDR3 is TGTGCCATCAGTGAGGGCCCAGGACAGACTTATAGCAATCAGCCCCAGCATTTT.

This clone has only one observation. The chain employs TRBV10-3 and TRBJ1-5; D not certain. Looked up from germline, CDR1 is ENHRY and CDR2 is SYGVKD. The CDR3 contains 16 residues. V was cut by 0 bases and J by 1 base, with 10 bases left in between. CDR3 coding DNA: TGTGCCATCAGTGAGTCGAGTATAGCCAGCAATCAGCCCCAGCATTTT. It specifies CAISESSIASNQPQHF.

The chain's CDR3 is CASSLVTQGYTEAFF. The CDR3 nucleotides read TGTGCCAGCAGCTTAGTTACACAGGGCTACACTGAAGCTTTCTTT. The J gene is TRBJ1-1, the V gene TRBV7-9; TRBD1 might be the D (6 bases). Between the trimmed V and J ends, which lost 1 base and 3 bases, there was a span of 12 bases. Germline V gives CDR1 SEHNR, CDR2 FQNEAQ (reference sequence). CDR3 length: 15 amino acids.

The gene calls are TRBV19 and TRBJ1-3, with D possibly matching TRBD1 (5 bases). The CDR3 loop spans 14 amino acids. The ends were cut back, 5 bases at V and 0 bases at J, with 8 bases in the middle. Germline lookup yields CDR1 LNHDA and CDR2 SQIVND (reference sequence). The CDR3 loop is CASSGRDSGNTIYF. In nucleotides, the CDR3 is TGTGCCAGTAGTGGCAGGGACTCTGGAAACACCATATATTTT.

The chain joins TRBV7-2 to TRBJ1-1; the D gene is possibly TRBD1 (5 bases). The CDR3 sequence is 14 residues long. Germline lookup yields CDR1 SGHTA and CDR2 FQGNSA. With 5 bases removed from V and 2 bases from J, the gap between germline ends came to 12 bases. This CDR3 reads CASSHGGRNTEAFF. Written as DNA, the CDR3 is TGTGCCAGCAGCCACGGGGGGAGAAACACTGAAGCTTTCTTT.

The chain carries TRBV2 and TRBJ2-1; D possibly corresponds to TRBD2 (6 bases). Germline V lookup: CDR1 SNHLY, CDR2 FYNNEI. The V end was cut by 3 bases, the J end by 0 bases, with 9 bases between. The CDR3 sequence is 15 residues long. The CDR3 spells CASSERGSSYNEQFF. CDR3 nucleotides: TGTGCCAGCAGTGAGCGGGGTAGCTCCTACAATGAGCAGTTCTTC.

This rearrangement joins TRBV19 to TRBJ1-1; D uncertain. V shed 1 base and J shed 1 base, with 13 bases lying between them. The CDR3 is 16 residues long. Germline V gene lookup returns CDR1 LNHDA and CDR2 SQIVND (reference sequence). In DNA, the CDR3 is TGTGCCAGTAGTATAGGACTAGTACGACAGAACACTGAAGCTTTCTTT. It translates to CASSIGLVRQNTEAFF.

The chain recombines TRBV5-4 with TRBJ1-2, with 7 bases aligning to TRBD1. Germline CDR1 and CDR2: SGHNT and YYREEE (reference sequence). With V trimmed by 4 bases and J by 8 bases, 8 bases remained unmatched. The CDR3 extends over 13 amino acids. The CDR3 region has the DNA TGTGCCAGCAGCCCCAGGGGGAAGAGGGGCTACACCTTC. As protein: CASSPRGKRGYTF.

The J gene is TRBJ2-5, the V gene TRBV18, with D possibly TRBD2 on 5 matching bases. CDR3 size: 14 residues. The V end was cut by 5 bases, the J end by 5 bases, with 15 bases between. Per germline, CDR1 KGHSH and CDR2 LQKENI. The CDR3 spells CASSAGIPPETQYF. CDR3 DNA sequence: TGTGCCAGCTCAGCCGGGATCCCCCCGGAGACCCAGTACTTC.

V usage is TRBV7-3 and J usage is TRBJ2-1; perhaps TRBD1 as D (5 bases). In germline, CDR1 is SGHTA, CDR2 FQGTGA. Trimming removed 2 bases at V and 5 bases at J, with 13 bases between. This CDR3 spans 15 amino acids. The CDR3 here is CASSLWAGKDNEQFF. DNA for the CDR3: TGTGCCAGCAGCTTATGGGCAGGGAAGGACAATGAGCAGTTCTTC.